Listed below are T cell receptor gamma chains from one sample, sequenced in a study of in vitro expanded adult blood gammadelta T cells. TCRdb made new clone calls on the 5' RACE reads using CATT. The sample consists of 500 or so gamma-chain clones, roughly 13% of them appearing once. No antigens are known for them. This specimen consisted of gamma-delta T cells from peripheral blood expanded in culture, obtained from an in vitro culture stimulated with zoledronate. All receptors come from an adult in good health. The CDR3 runs from the conserved cysteine through the conserved F or W. Not every row has a clone size; where given, it reads once, few, many or a size class.

few	TRGV4	TRGJP1	CATWDPPTGWFKIF
large	TRGV9	TRGJP	CALWEVKELGKKIKVF
NA	TRGV9	TRGJP1	CALWEVRFKIF
large	TRGV9	TRGJP	CALWEAPTVGLGKKIKVF
NA	TRGV9	TRGJP	CALWEVQGQQELGKKIKVF
NA	TRGV9	TRGJP	CALWEVPRGQLGKKIKVF
large	TRGV9	TRGJP	CALWEVELGKKIKVF
large	TRGV9	TRGJP	CALWSQGELGKKIKVF
medium-sized	TRGV9	TRGJP	CALWEVHTKLGKKIKVF
medium-sized	TRGV9	TRGJP	CALWEVLPELGKKIKVF
large	TRGV10	TRGJ1/TRGJ2	CAAWDPEDYYKKLF
few	TRGV9	TRGJP1	CALWVKRTTGWFKIF
large	TRGV9	TRGJP	CALWEAGEELGKKIKVF
hyperexpanded	TRGV9	TRGJP	CALWEAQELGKKIKVF
large	TRGV9	TRGJP	CALWEVYELGKKIKVF
few	TRGV9	TRGJP	CALWEVNPQLGKKIKVF
few	TRGV9	TRGJP	CALWEIELGKKIKVF
large	TRGV9	TRGJP	CALWEGSELGKKIKVF
large	TRGV9	TRGJP	CALWALQELGKKIKVF
large	TRGV9	TRGJP	CALWEEALGKKIKVF
medium-sized	TRGV9	TRGJP	CALWEVPGGEELGKKIKVF
large	TRGV9	TRGJP	CALWEAQELGKKIKVF
large	TRGV9	TRGJP	CALWEDELGKKIKVF
large	TRGV8	TRGJP2	CATSLQGGSDWIKTF
large	TRGV9	TRGJP	CALWEPQELGKKIKVF
large	TRGV9	TRGJP	CALWEARGLGKKIKVF
few	TRGV9	TRGJP	CALWEVLQELGKKIKVF
few	TRGV9	TRGJP	CALWESLGLGKKIKVF
large	TRGV9	TRGJP	CALWDSELGKKIKVF
large	TRGV9	TRGJP	CALWEVIGVGELGKKIKVF
large	TRGV9	TRGJP	CALWEVLPELGKKIKVF
large	TRGV9	TRGJP	CALWEVRTELGKKIKVF
large	TRGV9	TRGJP	CALWEAKQELGKKIKVF
large	TRGV9	TRGJP	CALWEVSGELGKKIKVF
large	TRGV9	TRGJP	CALWGQELGKKIKVF
large	TRGV9	TRGJP	CALWEVNHVGKKIKVF
hyperexpanded	TRGV9	TRGJP	CALWEVLIEELGKKIKVF
medium-sized	TRGV5	TRGJ1/TRGJ2	CATWDRLGYKKLF
large	TRGV10	TRGJP2	CAAWDLLPGDSSDWIKTF
NA	TRGV9	TRGJP	CALWEVKAQELGKKIKVF
large	TRGV9	TRGJP	CALWEVSGELGKKIKVF
large	TRGV9	TRGJP	CALWEQELGKKIKVF
medium-sized	TRGV9	TRGJP	CALWEVFWLGKKIKVF
hyperexpanded	TRGV9	TRGJP	CALWEVRELGKKIKVF
large	TRGV9	TRGJP	CALWGDRLGKKIKVF
large	TRGV9	TRGJP	CALWEAEELGKKIKVF
large	TRGV9	TRGJ1/TRGJ2	CALWESRKKLF
large	TRGV9	TRGJP	CALWEVGELGGKKIKVF
large	TRGV9	TRGJP	CALWEFKELGKKIKVF
large	TRGV9	TRGJP	CALWEAGELGKKIKVF
large	TRGV9	TRGJP	CALWRGGLGKKIKVF
large	TRGV10	TRGJ1/TRGJ2	CAACTSKKLF
large	TRGV9	TRGJP	CALWEVRLELGKKIKVF
NA	TRGV9	TRGJP	CALWEVFQELGKKIKVF
few	TRGV9	TRGJP	CALWEVLFKELGKKIKVF